One and the same sample provided the 19 T cell receptor beta chains below, sequenced in a study of regulatory T cells in long-lasting Graves disease. Time point specified: persistent/refractory GD, antithyroid drugs over 5 years with positive TRAb. PBMCs were the source of the RNA used for TCR sequencing. Library construction for TCR beta used iRepertoire HTBI primers and Arm-PCR of CDR3 regions. TCRdb recomputed calls from the multiplex PCR reads with MiXCR, one row per CDR3 protein. The data hold a few hundred thousand distinct CDR3 sequences, with approximately 21% observed a single time. The specimen was peripheral blood mononuclear cells (PBMCs), collected when the disease was refractory, from a patient treated with antithyroid drugs. The receptor set was obtained from a female donor with Graves disease.

A few counts support this clonotype. The V gene is TRBV5-6, the J gene TRBJ1-5; the D is unclear. V lost 1 base and J lost 2, with 10 bases in between. There are 15 residues in the CDR3. Germline-derived CDR1 and CDR2 are SGHDT and YYEEEE. The CDR3 DNA follows: TGTGCCAGCAGCTTGCTAGCTTCGGGCAATCAGCCCCAGCATTTT. This sequence encodes CASSLLASGNQPQHF. The full variable domain, in which reference TRBV5-6 and TRBJ1-5 provide the parts outside the CDR3, is DAGVTQSPTHLIKTRGQQVTLRCSPKSGHDTVSWYQQALGQGPQFIFQYYEEEERQRGNFPDRFSGHQFPNYSSELNVNALLLGDSALYLCASSLLASGNQPQHFGDGTRLSIL.

The chain combines TRBV12-3 or TRBV12-4 with TRBJ2-2; D gene unclear. The ends were cut back, 4 bases at V and 1 base at J, with 7 bases in the middle. This CDR3 is 14 amino acids long. The DNA of the CDR3 is TGTGCCAGCAGTTGGGTCAGGAACACCGGGGAGCTGTTTTTT. Protein sequence: CASSWVRNTGELFF.

This clonotype has at least ten counts. The rearrangement uses TRBV3-1 and TRBJ1-1; D is ambiguous. The CDR3 runs 13 residues. The germline CDR1 and CDR2 sequences are LGHDT and YNNKEL (reference sequence). V was trimmed by 5 bases and J by 1 base, leaving 8 bases between them. This CDR3 is CASSVAANTEAFF. In DNA, the CDR3 is TGTGCCAGCAGCGTGGCAGCGAACACTGAAGCTTTCTTT. The whole variable domain, filled in from reference TRBV3-1 and TRBJ1-1, reads DTAVSQTPKYLVTQMGNDKSIKCEQNLGHDTMYWYKQDSKKFLKIMFSYNNKELIINETVPNRFSPKSPDKAHLNLHINSLELGDSAVYFCASSVAANTEAFFGQGTRLTVV.

The table lists this clonotype with a few counts. The V call is TRBV5-1, the J call TRBJ1-6, with D maybe TRBD1 (6 bases). Trimming cost V 0 bases and J 7 bases, with 11 bases left between them. The CDR3 has 15 residues. Germline V CDR1 and CDR2: SGHRS, YFSETQ. The CDR3: CASSLVDSKNSPLHF. CDR3 DNA: TGCGCCAGCAGCTTGGTGGACAGCAAGAATTCACCCCTCCACTTT. Full variable domain (missing parts from reference TRBV5-1 and TRBJ1-6): KAGVTQTPRYLIKTRGQQVTLSCSPISGHRSVSWYQQTPGQGLQFLFEYFSETQRNKGNFPGRFSGRQFSNSRSEMNVSTLELGDSALYLCASSLVDSKNSPLHFGNGTRLTVT.

In its sample, this clonotype was seen many times. V usage is TRBV7-2 and J usage is TRBJ2-5; TRBD1 is a possible D gene (7 bases). The V end was cut by 0 bases, the J end by 2 bases, with 13 bases between. The CDR3 is 16 amino acids. Germline V gene data show CDR1 as SGHTA and CDR2 as FQGNSA. CDR3 coding DNA: TGTGCCAGCAGCTTAGCGCAGGGGGGCAGGCAAGAGACCCAGTACTTC. It codes for CASSLAQGGRQETQYF.

The gene calls are TRBV19 and TRBJ2-2; D remains unclear. Germline V CDR1 and CDR2: LNHDA, SQIVND (reference sequence). The CDR3 is 11 residues long. The CDR3 DNA sequence: TGTGCGGTGAACATCGCCGGGGAGCTGTTTTTT. The encoded protein is CAVNIAGELFF. Supplemented by reference TRBV19 and TRBJ2-2, the full variable domain reads DGGITQSPKYLFRKEGQNVTLSCEQNLNHDAMYWYRQDPGQGLRLIYYSQIVNDFQKGDIAEGYSVSREKKESFPLTVTSAQKNPTAFYLCAVNIAGELFFGEGSRLTVL.

This clonotype was observed at least ten times. The V call is TRBV15, the J call TRBJ1-5, with TRBD1 identical over 7 bases. The CDR3 covers 15 residues. CDR1 and CDR2 (germline): LNHNV, YYDKDF (reference sequence). Trimming cost V 3 bases and J 6 bases; bases outside gene matches: 8. For the CDR3, the DNA is TGTGCCACCAGCAGGGAGACAGGGCTGGGTCAGCCCCAGCATTTT. This sequence encodes CATSRETGLGQPQHF.

The chain has TRBV7-9 and TRBJ2-3; unclear D gene. Per the germline V gene, CDR1 is SEHNR and CDR2 is FQNEAQ (reference sequence). The CDR3 has 16 residues. The germline V and J ends were trimmed by 5 bases and 4 bases, with 19 bases remaining between them. This chain's CDR3 is CASSPPFGARADTQYF. CDR3 nucleotides: TGTGCCAGCAGCCCCCCCTTCGGAGCCCGGGCAGATACGCAGTATTTT.

In this sample, this clonotype turned up many times. This chain connects TRBV12-3 or TRBV12-4 to TRBJ2-7, with no clear D. The CDR3 contains 14 residues. V dropped 3 bases and J dropped 3 bases, with 12 bases sitting between them. The CDR3 spells CASSFYGKSYEQYF. CDR3 DNA: TGTGCCAGCAGTTTCTATGGTAAAAGCTACGAGCAGTACTTC.

This clonotype appeared many times. The chain uses TRBV27 and TRBJ2-7; 7 positions agree with TRBD1. After removal of 2 bases from V and 4 bases from J, the junction contained 14 bases not matched to a gene. Germline CDR1 and CDR2: MNHEY and SMNVEV (reference sequence). The CDR3 is made up of 17 amino acids. The CDR3 sequence is CASSLKQGTENLYEQYF. Here the CDR3 DNA reads TGTGCCAGCAGTTTAAAACAGGGGACAGAAAATTTATACGAGCAGTACTTC.

This clonotype was counted many times. This sequence joins TRBV2 and TRBJ1-1; the D is unclear. In germline, CDR1 is SNHLY, CDR2 FYNNEI. The CDR3 runs to 13 residues. Between the trimmed V and J ends, which lost 8 bases and 1 base, there was a span of 11 bases. The CDR3 coding sequence is TGTGCCAGCCAGTACAGAGAGAACACTGAAGCTTTCTTT. Translated, it gives CASQYRENTEAFF.

V is TRBV7-2 and J is TRBJ2-1, with D uncertain. Germline loops: CDR1 SGHTA, CDR2 FQGNSA. Trimming shortened V by 6 bases and J by 0 bases, and 6 bases separated the two germline ends. The CDR3 consists of 13 residues. CDR3: CASSISSYNEQFF. DNA of the CDR3: TGTGCCAGCAGTATCTCCTCCTACAATGAGCAGTTCTTC.

This chain connects TRBV2 to TRBJ1-1; the match to TRBD1 covers 10 bases. After removal of 7 bases from V and 4 bases from J, the junction contained 6 bases not matched to a gene. From germline, CDR1 is SNHLY and CDR2 FYNNEI. The length of the CDR3 is 14 residues. CDR3 region: CASITGQGVTEAFF. In DNA form, the CDR3 reads TGTGCCAGCATCACCGGACAGGGGGTCACTGAAGCTTTCTTT.

This clonotype was detected a few times. V gene TRBV7-2 combines with J gene TRBJ1-2; D is perhaps TRBD1 (6 bases). Germline V lookup: CDR1 SGHTA, CDR2 FQGNSA. CDR3 length: 14 residues. V lost 1 base to trimming and J lost 8 bases, with 14 bases between them. The CDR3 nucleotides are TGTGCCAGCAGCTTAGAATCCGGGGGGACAGGCTACACCTTC. It translates to CASSLESGGTGYTF.

This clonotype was found many times. One junction end does not reproduce the germline sequence, and a read error may be involved. The chain is built from TRBV7-2 and TRBJ2-5; D is possibly TRBD2 (6 bases). The CDR3 extends over 14 amino acids. Germline CDR1 reads SGHTA; CDR2 reads FQGNSA. CDR3 amino acids: CASTIAVTQETQYF. CDR3 in DNA: TGTGCCAGCACCATAGCGGTCACACAAGAGACCCAATACTTC.

This clonotype was seen many times. The chain has TRBV2 and TRBJ1-4; D gene unclear. CDR3 length: 13 residues. The germline gives CDR1 SNHLY, CDR2 FYNNEI. Trimming left V 7 bases short and J 6 bases short, with 12 bases between. CDR3 amino acids: CASKRREDEKLFF. The CDR3, as DNA: TGTGCCAGCAAACGAAGGGAGGATGAAAAACTGTTTTTT.

This clonotype was detected only a few times. The chain couples TRBV28 to TRBJ2-1; 8 nucleotides align to TRBD1. V lost 3 bases and J lost 1; bases outside the gene matches: 2. The V gene's germline CDR1 is MDHEN and CDR2 SYDVKM. This CDR3 has 15 amino acids. Here the CDR3 reads CASSLQGASYNEQFF. Here the CDR3 DNA reads TGTGCCAGCAGTTTGCAGGGGGCGTCCTACAATGAGCAGTTCTTC.

The V and J genes are TRBV9 and TRBJ2-7, with D perhaps given as TRBD1 or TRBD2 (6 bases each). Between the trimmed V and J ends, which lost 3 bases and 7 bases, there was a span of 14 bases. The CDR3 contains 13 residues. Germline V gives CDR1 SGDLS, CDR2 YYNGEE. The CDR3 loop reads CASSEGGLGEQYF. CDR3 nucleotides: TGTGCCAGCAGCGAGGGGGGTTTGGGGGAGCAGTACTTC.

The chain combines TRBV27 with TRBJ1-2; the D gene is possibly TRBD1 (5 bases). V shed 4 bases and J shed 4 bases, with 13 bases lying between them. CDR3 size: 14 residues. The V gene's germline CDR1 is MNHEY and CDR2 SMNVEV (reference sequence). The CDR3 is CASSYRDRPYGYTF. The CDR3 nucleotides are TGTGCCAGCAGTTACCGGGACCGACCCTATGGCTACACCTTC.